This T cell receptor (beta chain) was found in a study of cytomegalovirus exposure and HLA in healthy donors. Whole-study context: T cells numbering about 180 million yielded 90 million to 140 million unique TCR beta sequences in an earlier analysis.

The CDR3 has 15 residues. The germline gives CDR1 SGDLS, CDR2 YYNGEE. V was pared by 0 bases and J by 3 bases, with 13 bases between. The PCR employed 60 Vbeta primers together with 13 Jbeta primers. Using immunoSEQ multiplex PCR, the repertoire was profiled, and TCRdb retains in-frame clones only, with some absent. The sample gives about 43,000 clones, around 56% of which show up once; 6% is in the top ten. Samples came from healthy bone marrow donors. Sequenced: PBMCs. This clonotype originated in a man aged 55 to 70 in good health and CMV-seronegative. The chain links TRBV9 to TRBJ2-7; D is perhaps TRBD2 (6 bases). The DNA for the CDR3 is TGTGCCAGCAGCGTAGACACAGGCGGGGTCTACGAGCAGTACTTC. Protein sequence: CASSVDTGGVYEQYF.